This TCR beta chain came from a study of blood T cell repertoires in COVID-19 (dated by TCRdb to the early 2020s). Turning to the overall study: Collaborator samples came from the United States, Italy and Spain and covered acute and convalescent phases of COVID-19. Subjects who had been exposed to COVID-19, were actively infected with it, or had recovered from it provided the deeply sampled blood TCRbeta repertoires that made up the dataset. Where available, HLA class I and class II types were taken from metadata supplied by the sample provider and were not determined by assay-based typing. The samples were drawn from the first 160 participants of the ongoing ImmuneRACE study and from under 1,500 subjects provided by 6 global collaborators. The material from the prospective study consisted of cDNA or gDNA derived from T cells, B-cell-depleted T cells, or PBMCs. The sample metadata nearly always contained a de-identified subject ID, COVID-19 status, age in years and sex. A freely available public database, intended as a resource for researchers studying the immune response to SARS-CoV-2, is where the repertoires were released.

Only one count was recorded for this clone. What this receptor recognizes is not known. Per-nucleotide qualities are absent, and no much larger clonotype sits a single base away. Collaborating institutions collected whole blood in K2EDTA tubes following their own protocols. For TCRbeta analysis, collaborators shipped samples in one of three forms: frozen whole blood, isolated PBMCs, or DNA extracted from either of those sample types. The cysteine opens and the phenylalanine closes a CDR3 of 16 amino acids. Only the CDR3 part of the read is kept: 48 bases, read in frame from the first base. V is pruned by 0 bases and J by 7 bases, leaving 7 bases of the junction without a gene match. For CDR1 and CDR2, the germline V gene lists MDHEN and SYDVKM. What the study reported, not specific to this receptor: The amount of clinical and demographic metadata varied by source and participant and was provided uncurated.

TCRbeta CDR3 regions were amplified from genomic DNA using the immunoSEQ Assay, a bias-controlled multiplex PCR. The original methods were these. The number of nucleated cells in each sample was estimated by amplification of reference gene primers within the assay. To quantify the absolute abundance of each unique TCRbeta CDR3 rearrangement, sequence reads were collapsed and filtered. Productive Simpson clonality was computed per sample as the square root of Simpson's diversity index over productive rearrangements. This immuneACCESS table, as held by TCRdb, lists in-frame sequences with V and J called but not all clones. Of the missing ones, under half trace to an unresolved V gene in checked studies; the others have no known cause. The D gene and trimming were derived from the DNA, and the V and J assignments and clone size from that table. The sample table records 95,000 to 150,000 clones; 86% of these occur just once. The top ten constitute 5% to 6% of the sample.

This TCR was sampled from a human donor in a cohort sampled during active COVID-19. What was sequenced was peripheral blood. Recombination linked TRBV28 to TRBJ2-7; TRBD2 fits 12 bases in the junction. The CDR3 here reads CASSLWGLAGRGEQYF. The DNA sequence is given as TGTGCCAGCAGTTTATGGGGACTAGCGGGCCGCGGGGAGCAGTACTTC.